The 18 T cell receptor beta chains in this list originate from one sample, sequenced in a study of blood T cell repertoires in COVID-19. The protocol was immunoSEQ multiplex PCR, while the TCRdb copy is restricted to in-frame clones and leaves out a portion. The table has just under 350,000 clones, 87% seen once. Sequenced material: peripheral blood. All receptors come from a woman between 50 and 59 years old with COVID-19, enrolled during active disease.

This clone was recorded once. For the CDR3, the DNA is TGTGCCAGCGATAGAACTAGCGGGGTCTACAATGAGCAGTTCTTC. Its protein product is CASDRTSGVYNEQFF. The chain couples TRBV6-5 to TRBJ2-1, with TRBD2 matching over 10 bases. The CDR3 contains 15 residues. The germline V gene has CDR1 MNHEY and CDR2 SVGAGI. J gave up 3 bases and V 8 bases, and 7 bases lay outside the gene matches.

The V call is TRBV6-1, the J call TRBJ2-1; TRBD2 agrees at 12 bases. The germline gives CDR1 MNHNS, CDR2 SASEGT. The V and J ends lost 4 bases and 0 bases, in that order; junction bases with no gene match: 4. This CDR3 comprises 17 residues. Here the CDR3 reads CASSGGLAGRSYNEQFF. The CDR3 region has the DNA TGTGCCAGCAGTGGTGGACTAGCGGGACGCTCCTACAATGAGCAGTTCTTC.

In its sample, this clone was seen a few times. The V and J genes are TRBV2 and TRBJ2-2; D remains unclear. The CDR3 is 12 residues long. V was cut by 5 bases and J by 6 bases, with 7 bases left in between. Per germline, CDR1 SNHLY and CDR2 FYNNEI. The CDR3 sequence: CASSLLSGELFF. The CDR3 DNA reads TGTGCCAGCAGTTTATTGTCCGGGGAGCTGTTTTTT.

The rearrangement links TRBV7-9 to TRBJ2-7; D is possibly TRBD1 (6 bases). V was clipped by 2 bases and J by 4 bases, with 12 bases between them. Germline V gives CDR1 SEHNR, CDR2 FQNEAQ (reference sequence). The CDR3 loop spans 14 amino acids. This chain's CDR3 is CASSLTGQTYEQYF. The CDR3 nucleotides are TGTGCCAGCAGCTTAACGGGACAAACTTACGAGCAGTACTTC.

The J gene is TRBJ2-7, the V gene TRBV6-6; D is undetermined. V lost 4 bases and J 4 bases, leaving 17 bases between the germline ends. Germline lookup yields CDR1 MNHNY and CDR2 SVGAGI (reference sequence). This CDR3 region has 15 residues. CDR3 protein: CASSSHENWLYEQYF. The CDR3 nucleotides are TGTGCCAGCAGTTCCCACGAGAACTGGTTGTACGAGCAGTACTTC.

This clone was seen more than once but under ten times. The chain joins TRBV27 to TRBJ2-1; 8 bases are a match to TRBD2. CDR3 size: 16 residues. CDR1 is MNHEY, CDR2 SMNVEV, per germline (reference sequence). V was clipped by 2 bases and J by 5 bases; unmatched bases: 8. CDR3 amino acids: CASSLVLGREDNEQFF. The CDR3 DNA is TGTGCCAGCAGTTTAGTCCTGGGGCGGGAGGACAATGAGCAGTTCTTC.

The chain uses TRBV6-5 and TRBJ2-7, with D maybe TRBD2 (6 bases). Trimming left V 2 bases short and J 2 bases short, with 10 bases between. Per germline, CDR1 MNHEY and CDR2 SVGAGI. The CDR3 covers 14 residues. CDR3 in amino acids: CASSYRELAYEQYF. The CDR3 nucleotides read TGTGCCAGCAGTTACCGGGAGCTTGCCTACGAGCAGTACTTC.

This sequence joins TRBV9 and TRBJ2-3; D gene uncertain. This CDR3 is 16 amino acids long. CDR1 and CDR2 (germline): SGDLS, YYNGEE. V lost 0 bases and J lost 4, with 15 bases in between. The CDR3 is CASSVEKTNPADTQYF. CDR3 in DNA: TGTGCCAGCAGCGTAGAGAAAACGAACCCGGCAGATACGCAGTATTTT.

CDR3 region: CASSVVVAGVQETQYF. The DNA of the CDR3 is TGTGCCAGCAGCGTAGTTGTGGCGGGAGTTCAAGAGACCCAGTACTTC. The V and J genes are TRBV9 and TRBJ2-5, with 7 bases matching TRBD2. The CDR3 has 16 amino acids. V gave up 0 bases and J gave up 2 bases; unmatched junction bases: 7. The V gene's germline CDR1 is SGDLS and CDR2 YYNGEE.

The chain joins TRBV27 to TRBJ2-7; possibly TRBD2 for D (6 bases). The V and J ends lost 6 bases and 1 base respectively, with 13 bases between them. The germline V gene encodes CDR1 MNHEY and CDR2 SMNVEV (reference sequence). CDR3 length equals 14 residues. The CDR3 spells CASSWDFDSYEQYF. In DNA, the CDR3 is TGTGCCAGCAGCTGGGACTTTGATTCCTACGAGCAGTACTTC.

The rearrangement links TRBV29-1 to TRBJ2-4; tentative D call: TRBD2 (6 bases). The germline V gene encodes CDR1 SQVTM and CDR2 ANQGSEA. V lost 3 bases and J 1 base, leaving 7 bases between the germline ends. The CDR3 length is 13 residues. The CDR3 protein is CSVEEGAKNIQYF. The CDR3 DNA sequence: TGCAGCGTTGAGGAGGGGGCCAAAAACATTCAGTACTTC.

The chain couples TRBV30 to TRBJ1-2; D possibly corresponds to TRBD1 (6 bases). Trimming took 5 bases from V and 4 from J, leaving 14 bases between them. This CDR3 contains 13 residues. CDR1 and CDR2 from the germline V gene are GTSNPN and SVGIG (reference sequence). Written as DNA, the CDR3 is TGTGCCTGGGACAGGCAACTACTCTATGGCTACACCTTC. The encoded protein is CAWDRQLLYGYTF.

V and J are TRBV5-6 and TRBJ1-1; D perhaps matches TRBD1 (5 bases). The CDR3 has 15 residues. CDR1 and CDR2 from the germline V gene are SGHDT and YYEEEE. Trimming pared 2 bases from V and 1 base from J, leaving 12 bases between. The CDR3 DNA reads TGTGCCAGCAGCTTAGGAGGAGGGGCGAACACTGAAGCTTTCTTT. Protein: CASSLGGGANTEAFF.

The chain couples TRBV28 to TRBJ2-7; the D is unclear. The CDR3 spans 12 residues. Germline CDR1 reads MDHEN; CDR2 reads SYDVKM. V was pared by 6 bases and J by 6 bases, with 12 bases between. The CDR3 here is CASRVHPSEQYF. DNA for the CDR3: TGTGCCAGCAGAGTACACCCCTCCGAGCAGTACTTC.

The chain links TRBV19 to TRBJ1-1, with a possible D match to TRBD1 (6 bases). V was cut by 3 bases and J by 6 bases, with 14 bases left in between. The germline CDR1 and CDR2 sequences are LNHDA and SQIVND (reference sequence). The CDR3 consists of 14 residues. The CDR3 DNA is TGTGCCAGTAGTATGTCCAGGGGCACGGCTGAAGCTTTCTTT. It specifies CASSMSRGTAEAFF.

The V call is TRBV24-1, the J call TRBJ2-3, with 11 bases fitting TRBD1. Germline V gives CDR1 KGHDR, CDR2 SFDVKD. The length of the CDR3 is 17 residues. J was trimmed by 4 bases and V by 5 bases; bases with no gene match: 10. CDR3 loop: CATSAEIGTGGADTQYF. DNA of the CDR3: TGTGCCACCAGTGCCGAGATTGGGACAGGGGGTGCAGATACGCAGTATTTT.

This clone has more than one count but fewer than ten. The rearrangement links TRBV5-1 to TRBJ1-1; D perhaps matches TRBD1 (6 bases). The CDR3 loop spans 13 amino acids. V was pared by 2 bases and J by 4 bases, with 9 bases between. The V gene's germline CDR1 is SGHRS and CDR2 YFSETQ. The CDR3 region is CASSLTGSTEAFF. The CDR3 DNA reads TGCGCCAGCAGCTTAACAGGGAGCACTGAAGCTTTCTTT. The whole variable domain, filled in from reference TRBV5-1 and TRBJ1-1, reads KAGVTQTPRYLIKTRGQQVTLSCSPISGHRSVSWYQQTPGQGLQFLFEYFSETQRNKGNFPGRFSGRQFSNSRSEMNVSTLELGDSALYLCASSLTGSTEAFFGQGTRLTVV.

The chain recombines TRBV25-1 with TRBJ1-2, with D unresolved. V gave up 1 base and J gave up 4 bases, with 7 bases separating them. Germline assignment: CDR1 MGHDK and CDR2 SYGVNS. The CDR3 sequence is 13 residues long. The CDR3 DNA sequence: TGTGCCAGCAGTGAATTTGGAGGCTATGGCTACACCTTC. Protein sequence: CASSEFGGYGYTF.